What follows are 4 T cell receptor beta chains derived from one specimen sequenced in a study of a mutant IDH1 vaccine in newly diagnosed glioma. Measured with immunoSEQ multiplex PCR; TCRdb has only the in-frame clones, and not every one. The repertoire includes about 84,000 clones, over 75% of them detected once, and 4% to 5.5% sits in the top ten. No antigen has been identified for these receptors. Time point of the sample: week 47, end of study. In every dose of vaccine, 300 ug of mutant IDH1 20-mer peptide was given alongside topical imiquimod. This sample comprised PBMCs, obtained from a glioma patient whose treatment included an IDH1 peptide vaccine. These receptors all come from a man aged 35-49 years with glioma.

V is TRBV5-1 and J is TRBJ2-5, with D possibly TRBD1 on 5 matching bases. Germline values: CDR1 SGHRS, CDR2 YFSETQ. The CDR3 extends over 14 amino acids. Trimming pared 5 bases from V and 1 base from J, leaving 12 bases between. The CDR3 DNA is TGCGCCAGCAGACTACAGGTTTCCCAAGAGACCCAGTACTTC. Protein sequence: CASRLQVSQETQYF.

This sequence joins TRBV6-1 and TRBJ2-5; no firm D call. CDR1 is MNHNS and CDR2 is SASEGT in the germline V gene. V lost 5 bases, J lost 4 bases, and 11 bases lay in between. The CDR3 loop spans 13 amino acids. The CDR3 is CASSQGGVETQYF. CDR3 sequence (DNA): TGTGCCAGCAGTCAAGGTGGGGTAGAGACCCAGTACTTC.

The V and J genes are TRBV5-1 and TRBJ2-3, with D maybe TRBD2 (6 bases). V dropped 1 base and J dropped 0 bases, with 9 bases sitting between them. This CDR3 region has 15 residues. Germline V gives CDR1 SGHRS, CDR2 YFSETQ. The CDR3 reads CASSLRGTSTDTQYF. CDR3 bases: TGCGCCAGCAGCTTGAGAGGGACTAGCACAGATACGCAGTATTTT.

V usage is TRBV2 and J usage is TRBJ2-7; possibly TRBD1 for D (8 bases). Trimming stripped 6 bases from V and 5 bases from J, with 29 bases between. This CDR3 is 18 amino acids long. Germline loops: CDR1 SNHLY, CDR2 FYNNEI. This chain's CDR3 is CASRRGGEVGTGSHEQYF. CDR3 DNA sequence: TGTGCCAGCAGAAGGGGGGGGGAAGTCGGGACAGGATCCCACGAGCAGTACTTC.